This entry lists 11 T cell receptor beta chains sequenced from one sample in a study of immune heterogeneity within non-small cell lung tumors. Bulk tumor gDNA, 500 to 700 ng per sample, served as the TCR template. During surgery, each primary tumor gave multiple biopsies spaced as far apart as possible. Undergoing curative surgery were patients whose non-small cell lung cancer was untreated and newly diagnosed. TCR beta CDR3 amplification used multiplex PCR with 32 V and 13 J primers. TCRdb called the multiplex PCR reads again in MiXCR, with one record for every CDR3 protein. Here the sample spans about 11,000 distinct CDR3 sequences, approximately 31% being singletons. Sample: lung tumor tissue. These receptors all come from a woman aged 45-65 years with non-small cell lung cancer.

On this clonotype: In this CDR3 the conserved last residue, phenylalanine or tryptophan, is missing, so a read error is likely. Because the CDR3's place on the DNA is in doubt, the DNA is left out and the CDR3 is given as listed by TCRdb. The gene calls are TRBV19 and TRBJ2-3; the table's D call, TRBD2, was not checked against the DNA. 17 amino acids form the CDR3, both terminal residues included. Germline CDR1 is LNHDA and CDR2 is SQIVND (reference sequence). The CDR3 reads CASSPEGGGLHEQYFGP.

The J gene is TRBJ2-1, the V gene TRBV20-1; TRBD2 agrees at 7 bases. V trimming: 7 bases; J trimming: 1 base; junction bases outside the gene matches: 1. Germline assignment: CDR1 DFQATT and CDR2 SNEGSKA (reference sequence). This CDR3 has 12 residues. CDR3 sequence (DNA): TGCAGTGGACTAGCATCCTACAATGAGCAGTTCTTC. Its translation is CSGLASYNEQFF.

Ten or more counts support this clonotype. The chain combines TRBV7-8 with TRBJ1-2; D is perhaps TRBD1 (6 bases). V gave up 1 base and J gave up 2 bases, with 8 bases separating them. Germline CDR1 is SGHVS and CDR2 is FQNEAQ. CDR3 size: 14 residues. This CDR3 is CASSLGTANYGYTF. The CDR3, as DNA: TGTGCCAGCAGCTTAGGGACAGCAAACTATGGCTACACCTTC.

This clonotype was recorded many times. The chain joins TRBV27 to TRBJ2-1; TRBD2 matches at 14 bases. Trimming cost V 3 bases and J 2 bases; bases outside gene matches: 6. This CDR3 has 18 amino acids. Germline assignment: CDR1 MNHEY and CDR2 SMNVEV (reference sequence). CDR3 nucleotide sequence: TGTGCCAGCAGTTTCACCGGGACTAGCGGGGGAACCTACAATGAGCAGTTCTTC. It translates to CASSFTGTSGGTYNEQFF.

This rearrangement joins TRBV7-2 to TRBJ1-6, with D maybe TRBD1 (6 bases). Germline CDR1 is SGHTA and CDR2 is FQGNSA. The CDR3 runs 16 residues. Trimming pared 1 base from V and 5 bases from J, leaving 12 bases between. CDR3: CASSLDNRVHNSPLHF. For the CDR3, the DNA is TGTGCCAGCAGCTTAGACAACAGGGTTCATAATTCACCCCTCCACTTT.

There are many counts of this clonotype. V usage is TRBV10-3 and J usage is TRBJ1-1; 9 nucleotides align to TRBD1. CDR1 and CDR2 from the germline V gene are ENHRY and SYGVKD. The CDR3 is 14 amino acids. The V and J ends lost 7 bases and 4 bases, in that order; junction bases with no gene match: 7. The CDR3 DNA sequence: TGTGCCATCACTCCGACGGACAGGGGCACTGAAGCTTTCTTT. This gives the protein CAITPTDRGTEAFF.

DNA of the CDR3: TGTGCCAGCAGCTTAGCTAGTATCACTGAAGCTTTCTTT. Residues: CASSLASITEAFF. The rearrangement uses TRBV7-8 and TRBJ1-1, with no clear D. The CDR3 sequence is 13 residues long. V dropped 0 bases and J dropped 4 bases, with 6 bases sitting between them. Germline lookup yields CDR1 SGHVS and CDR2 FQNEAQ.

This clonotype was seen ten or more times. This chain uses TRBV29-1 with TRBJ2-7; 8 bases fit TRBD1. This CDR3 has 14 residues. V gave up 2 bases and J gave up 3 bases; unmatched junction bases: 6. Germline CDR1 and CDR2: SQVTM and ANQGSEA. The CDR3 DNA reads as TGCAGCGTTGAAACCGGGACAGGAAACTACGAGCAGTACTTC. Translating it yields CSVETGTGNYEQYF.

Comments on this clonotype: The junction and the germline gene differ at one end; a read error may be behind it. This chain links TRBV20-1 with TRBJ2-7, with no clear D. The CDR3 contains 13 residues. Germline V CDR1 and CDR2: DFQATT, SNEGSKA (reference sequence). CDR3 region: CSARGTALYKQYF. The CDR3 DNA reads TGCAGTGCTAGAGGAACAGCACTCTACAAGCAGTACTTC.

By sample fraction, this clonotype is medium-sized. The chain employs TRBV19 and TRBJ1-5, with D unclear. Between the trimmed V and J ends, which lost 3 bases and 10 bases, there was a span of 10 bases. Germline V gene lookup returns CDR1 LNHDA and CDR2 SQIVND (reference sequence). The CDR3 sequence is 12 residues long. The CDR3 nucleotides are TGTGCCAGTAGTATGGCGACGGTCCCCCAGCATTTT. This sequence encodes CASSMATVPQHF.

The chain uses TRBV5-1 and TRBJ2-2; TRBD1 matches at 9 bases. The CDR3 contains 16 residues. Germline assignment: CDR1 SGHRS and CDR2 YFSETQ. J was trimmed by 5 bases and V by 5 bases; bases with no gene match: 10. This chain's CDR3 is CASRPAGQGRTGELFF. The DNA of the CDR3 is TGCGCCAGCAGACCGGCGGGACAGGGTAGGACCGGGGAGCTGTTTTTT.